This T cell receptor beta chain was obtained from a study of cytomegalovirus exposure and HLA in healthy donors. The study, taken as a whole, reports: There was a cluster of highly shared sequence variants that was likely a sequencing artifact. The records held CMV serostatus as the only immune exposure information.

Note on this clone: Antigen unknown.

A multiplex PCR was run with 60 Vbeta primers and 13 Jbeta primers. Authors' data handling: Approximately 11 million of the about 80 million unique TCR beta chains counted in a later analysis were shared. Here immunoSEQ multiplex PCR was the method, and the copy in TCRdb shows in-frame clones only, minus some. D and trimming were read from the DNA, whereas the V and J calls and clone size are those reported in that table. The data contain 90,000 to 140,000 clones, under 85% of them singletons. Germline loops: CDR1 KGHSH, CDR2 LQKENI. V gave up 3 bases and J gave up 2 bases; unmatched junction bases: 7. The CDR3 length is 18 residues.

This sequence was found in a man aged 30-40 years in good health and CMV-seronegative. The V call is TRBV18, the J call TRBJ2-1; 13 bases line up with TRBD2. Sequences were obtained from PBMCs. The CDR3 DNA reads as TGTGCCAGCTCACCCCGGACTAGCGGGAGTTGGACCTACAATGAGCAGTTCTTC. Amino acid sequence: CASSPRTSGSWTYNEQFF.